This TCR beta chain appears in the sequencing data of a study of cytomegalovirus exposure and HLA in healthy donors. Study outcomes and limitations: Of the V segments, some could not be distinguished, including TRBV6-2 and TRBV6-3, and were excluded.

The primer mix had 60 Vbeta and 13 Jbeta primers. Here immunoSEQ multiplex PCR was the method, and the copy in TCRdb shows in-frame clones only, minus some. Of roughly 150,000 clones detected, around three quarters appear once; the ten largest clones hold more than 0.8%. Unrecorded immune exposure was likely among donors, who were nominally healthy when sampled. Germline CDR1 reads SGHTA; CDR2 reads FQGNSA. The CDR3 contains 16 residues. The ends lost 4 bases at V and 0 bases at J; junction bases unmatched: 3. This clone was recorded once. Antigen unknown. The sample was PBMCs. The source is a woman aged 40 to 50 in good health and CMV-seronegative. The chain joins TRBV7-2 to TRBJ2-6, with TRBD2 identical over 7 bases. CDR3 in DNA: TGTGCCAGCAGCTCCGGGGGGTTCTCTGGGGCCAACGTCCTGACTTTC. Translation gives CASSSGGFSGANVLTF. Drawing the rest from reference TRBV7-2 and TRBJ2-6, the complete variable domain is GAGVSQSPSNKVTEKGKDVELRCDPISGHTALYWYRQSLGQGLEFLIYFQGNSAPDKSGLPSDRFSAERTGGSVSTLTIQRTQQEDSAVYLCASSSGGFSGANVLTFGAGSRLTVL.